This T cell receptor beta chain was documented in a study of T cells in Graves' hyperthyroidism and ophthalmopathy. This clonotype was observed at least ten times. Using RNA transcripts as the source, TCR beta CDR3 regions were amplified. HTBI primers drove first-round RT-PCR of the TCR CDR3. Using its own MiXCR run on the multiplex PCR reads, TCRdb lists one record per CDR3 protein. Here the sample spans hundreds of thousands of distinct CDR3 sequences, approximately 15% being singletons. V gave up 0 bases and J gave up 8 bases, with 10 bases separating them. This CDR3 comprises 13 residues. Germline lookup yields CDR1 SEHNR and CDR2 FQNEAQ (reference sequence).

The chain couples TRBV7-9 to TRBJ1-2, with no clear D. The specimen sequenced was blood. The sequence derives from a man between 18 and 29 years old with Graves' ophthalmopathy. CDR3 sequence (DNA): TGTGCCAGCAGCTTAGCCACCCCCGTGGGCTACACCTTC. It specifies CASSLATPVGYTF.